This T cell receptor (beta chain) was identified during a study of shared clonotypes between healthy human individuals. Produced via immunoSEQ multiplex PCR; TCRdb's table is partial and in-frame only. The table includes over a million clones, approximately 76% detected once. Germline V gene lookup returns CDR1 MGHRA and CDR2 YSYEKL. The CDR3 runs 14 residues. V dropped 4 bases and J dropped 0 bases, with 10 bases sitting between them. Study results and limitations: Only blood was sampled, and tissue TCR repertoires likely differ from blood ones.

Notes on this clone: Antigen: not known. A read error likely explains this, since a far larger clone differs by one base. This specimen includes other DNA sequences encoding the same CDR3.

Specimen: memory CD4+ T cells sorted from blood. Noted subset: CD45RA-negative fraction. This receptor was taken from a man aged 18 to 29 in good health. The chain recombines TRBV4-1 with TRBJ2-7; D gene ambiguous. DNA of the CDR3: TGCGCCAGCAGCCGAGGACGGAACTCCTACGAGCAGTACTTC. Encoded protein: CASSRGRNSYEQYF.